The clone carrying this T cell receptor (beta chain) was found many times. Its matching antigen is unknown. This CDR3 region has 14 residues. CDR1 and CDR2 from the germline V gene are MNHEY and SMNVEV (reference sequence). The ends were cut back, 3 bases at V and 6 bases at J, with 12 bases in the middle. From 15-18 subjects, over 160 million TCR-beta sequences were obtained in each sequencing run. TCRdb reprocessed the 5' RACE reads with MiXCR, giving one entry per CDR3 protein. Of about 80,000 distinct CDR3 sequences listed, almost 6% were seen once; the top ten hold 6.5% to 9%. Regarding time point: longitudinal time-point 2. For the unsorted libraries, 2 million PBMCs stored at -80 C served as input. The data belong to a study of neurological immune-mediated disorders. Overall study results and limits: In HTLV-1-associated myelopathy, TCR clonal expansion was greatest, and in multiple sclerosis it was least, below healthy controls.

The rearrangement uses TRBV27 and TRBJ2-1; maybe TRBD1 (5 bases). The sequence was obtained from a woman aged 55-75 years with multiple sclerosis. Specimen: PBMCs. CDR3 sequence: CASSFGRVGNEQFF. CDR3 nucleotides: TGTGCCAGCAGTTTTGGCAGGGTCGGCAATGAGCAGTTCTTC.